Following are 15 T cell receptor beta chains from one sample sequenced in a study of T cell responses to AZD1222 COVID-19 vaccine. The repertoire was sequenced with immunoSEQ multiplex PCR; TCRdb's copy has only in-frame clones and lacks some. The top ten clones hold about 15% of a sample with roughly 56,000 clones, 80% to 90% of them seen once. The sample here was peripheral blood, taken on day 0 of AZD1222 vaccination. The origin of the receptors is an adult in good health.

The V call is TRBV11-3, the J call TRBJ2-1, with D perhaps matching TRBD1 or TRBD2 (5 bases each). Trimming pared 1 base from V and 6 bases from J, leaving 13 bases between. This CDR3 has 15 residues. Germline V gene sequence: CDR1 SGHNT, CDR2 YENEEA. This CDR3 is CASSLGNWDGNEQFF. CDR3 nucleotides: TGTGCCAGCAGCTTAGGTAATTGGGACGGCAATGAGCAGTTCTTC.

This rearrangement joins TRBV15 to TRBJ2-7; the match to TRBD1 covers 8 bases. V dropped 7 bases and J dropped 3; count of bases not matched to a gene: 5. Per the germline V gene, CDR1 is LNHNV and CDR2 is YYDKDF (reference sequence). This CDR3 region has 13 residues. The CDR3 DNA is TGTGCCACCAACTCCGGGACAGGCTACGAGCAGTACTTC. Encoded protein: CATNSGTGYEQYF.

The CDR3 protein is CASKKGETANEKLFF. In DNA, the CDR3 is TGTGCCAGCAAGAAAGGGGAGACGGCTAATGAAAAACTGTTTTTT. The rearrangement joins TRBV6-5 to TRBJ1-4, with a possible D match to TRBD1 (5 bases). This CDR3 is built from 15 residues. V lost 7 bases, J lost 3 bases, and 15 bases lay in between. From germline, CDR1 is MNHEY and CDR2 SVGAGI.

Only a few counts were recorded for this clone. The chain couples TRBV11-1 to TRBJ2-1; D gene unclear. Germline assignment: CDR1 SGHAT and CDR2 FQDESV (reference sequence). The CDR3 is 15 residues long. V lost 9 bases and J lost 4, with 19 bases in between. CDR3 nucleotide sequence: TGTGCCAGTAGGGATTTAAGGGTGGGGTACAATGAGCAGTTCTTC. It codes for CASRDLRVGYNEQFF. The complete variable domain, with remaining parts taken from reference TRBV11-1 and TRBJ2-1, reads EAEVAQSPRYKITEKSQAVAFWCDPISGHATLYWYRQILGQGPELLVQFQDESVVDDSQLPKDRFSAERLKGVDSTLKIQPAELGDSAMYLCASRDLRVGYNEQFFGPGTRLTVL.

The V and J genes are TRBV5-1 and TRBJ2-3, with D perhaps assigned TRBD1 or TRBD2 (5 bases each). The length of the CDR3 is 16 residues. Germline values: CDR1 SGHRS, CDR2 YFSETQ. Trimming cost V 4 bases and J 2 bases, with 17 bases left between them. The CDR3 DNA is TGCGCCAGCAGCACCCGGGGCTCTCCCATCACAGATACGCAGTATTTT. It specifies CASSTRGSPITDTQYF.

The chain combines TRBV28 with TRBJ2-7; D possibly corresponds to TRBD1 (5 bases). V shed 4 bases and J shed 3 bases, with 13 bases lying between them. Germline V gene data show CDR1 as MDHEN and CDR2 as SYDVKM. CDR3 length equals 14 residues. CDR3 bases: TGTGCCAGCAGTTCTAGGGGTTTGTTCTACGAGCAGTACTTC. Translating it yields CASSSRGLFYEQYF. The full variable domain, with the rest looked up from reference TRBV28 and TRBJ2-7, is DVKVTQSSRYLVKRTGEKVFLECVQDMDHENMFWYRQDPGLGLRLIYFSYDVKMKEKGDIPEGYSVSREKKERFSLILESASTNQTSMYLCASSSRGLFYEQYFGPGTRLTVT.

The chain employs TRBV7-2 and TRBJ1-3; D unresolved. Trimming shortened V by 0 bases and J by 4 bases, and 10 bases separated the two germline ends. The germline CDR1 and CDR2 sequences are SGHTA and FQGNSA. CDR3 length: 15 residues. CDR3 coding DNA: TGTGCCAGCAGCTTAGCGGGTCAATTAGGAAACACCATATATTTT. It translates to CASSLAGQLGNTIYF.

CDR3 sequence: CASSPGTGGGQPQHF. The CDR3 nucleotides are TGTGCCAGCAGCCCCGGGACAGGGGGGGGTCAGCCCCAGCATTTT. The chain couples TRBV27 to TRBJ1-5; 11 positions match TRBD1. The J segment lost 6 bases and the V segment lost 6 bases, leaving 7 bases of the junction unmatched. Germline CDR1 MNHEY, CDR2 SMNVEV (reference sequence). The CDR3 is made up of 15 amino acids.

The CDR3 protein is CASSLERTSEGDTQYF. The CDR3 coding sequence is TGTGCCAGCAGCTTGGAACGGACTAGCGAGGGAGATACGCAGTATTTT. The chain couples TRBV7-9 to TRBJ2-3; 9 positions agree with TRBD2. CDR3 length: 16 residues. Germline trimming cut 3 bases from V and 5 bases from J; bases unmatched to any gene: 9. CDR1 and CDR2 (germline): SEHNR, FQNEAQ (reference sequence).

This clone was seen just once. This chain joins TRBV5-1 and TRBJ2-2; 7 bases align to TRBD2. This CDR3 has 15 residues. V was clipped by 6 bases and J by 1 base; unmatched bases: 6. Germline assignment: CDR1 SGHRS and CDR2 YFSETQ. The CDR3 here is CASTSRGGNTGELFF. The CDR3, as DNA: TGCGCCAGCACATCTCGCGGGGGGAACACCGGGGAGCTGTTTTTT.

This sequence joins TRBV5-4 and TRBJ2-7; 9 bases are a match to TRBD2. CDR1 and CDR2 from the germline V gene are SGHNT and YYREEE (reference sequence). V lost 3 bases to trimming and J lost 3 bases; unmatched junction nucleotides: 7. This CDR3 is built from 15 residues. The CDR3 DNA reads as TGTGCCAGCAGCTCCAAGCGGGGGGACAACTACGAGCAGTACTTC. Residues: CASSSKRGDNYEQYF. Variable domain in full (rest from reference TRBV5-4 and TRBJ2-7): ETGVTQSPTHLIKTRGQQVTLRCSSQSGHNTVSWYQQALGQGPQFIFQYYREEENGRGNFPPRFSGLQFPNYSSELNVNALELDDSALYLCASSSKRGDNYEQYFGPGTRLTVT.

The chain has TRBV5-1 and TRBJ2-3, with 8 bases aligning to TRBD1. Germline values: CDR1 SGHRS, CDR2 YFSETQ. The CDR3 length is 16 residues. V was pared by 4 bases and J by 4 bases, with 11 bases of the junction left unmatched. CDR3 loop: CASSPRDRIRSDTQYF. Here the CDR3 DNA reads TGCGCCAGCAGCCCGCGGGACAGGATAAGGTCAGATACGCAGTATTTT.

The chain has TRBV10-1 and TRBJ1-1; no clear D. The CDR3 has 13 amino acids. V lost 4 bases, J lost 0 bases, and 6 bases lay in between. Germline loops: CDR1 WNHNN, CDR2 SYGVQD (reference sequence). CDR3 nucleotide sequence: TGCGCCAGCAGTGGGAACCTGAACACTGAAGCTTTCTTT. Amino acids: CASSGNLNTEAFF.

J is TRBJ2-6 and V is TRBV6-5; D is unresolved. V lost 0 bases and J lost 0, with 3 bases in between. Germline loops: CDR1 MNHEY, CDR2 SVGAGI. The CDR3 is 15 amino acids. The CDR3 is CASSYSFSGANVLTF. The DNA for the CDR3 is TGTGCCAGCAGTTACTCCTTCTCTGGGGCCAACGTCCTGACTTTC.

The V gene is TRBV18, the J gene TRBJ2-6; D not certain. The CDR3 contains 12 residues. Trimming removed 3 bases from V and 8 bases from J, with 5 bases in between. CDR1 is KGHSH, CDR2 LQKENI, per germline. This chain's CDR3 is CASSPGTNVLTF. CDR3 nucleotide sequence: TGTGCCAGCTCACCGGGCACCAACGTCCTGACTTTC. The complete variable domain, with remaining parts taken from reference TRBV18 and TRBJ2-6, reads NAGVMQNPRHLVRRRGQEARLRCSPMKGHSHVYWYRQLPEEGLKFMVYLQKENIIDESGMPKERFSAEFPKEGPSILRIQQVVRGDSAAYFCASSPGTNVLTFGAGSRLTVL.